Following are 29 T cell receptor beta chains from one sample sequenced in a study of CD4+ T cells in melanoma. This table comes from immunoSEQ multiplex PCR, and its TCRdb copy is limited to in-frame clones, with some not included. The sample holds roughly 12,000 clones, over 60% seen once. The sample consisted of cells from a culture (not recorded whether cultured in vitro). The receptors were sampled from a human donor with melanoma.

V gene TRBV7-8 combines with J gene TRBJ2-3, with unresolved D. V was pared by 3 bases and J by 2 bases, with 6 bases between. The CDR3 runs 13 residues. Germline-derived CDR1 and CDR2 are SGHVS and FQNEAQ. In nucleotides, the CDR3 is TGTGCCAGCAGCTTCACAGCCACAGATACGCAGTATTTT. This encodes CASSFTATDTQYF.

The gene calls are TRBV7-8 and TRBJ2-1; D unresolved. The germline CDR1 and CDR2 sequences are SGHVS and FQNEAQ. CDR3 size: 13 residues. V gave up 5 bases and J gave up 3 bases, with 8 bases separating them. CDR3 loop: CASSAQIYNEQFF. The CDR3 DNA reads TGTGCCAGCAGCGCCCAGATCTACAATGAGCAGTTCTTC.

The J gene is TRBJ1-1, the V gene TRBV6-5; D is undetermined. Trimming pared 0 bases from V and 10 bases from J, leaving 15 bases between. This CDR3 has 14 residues. Germline V gene lookup returns CDR1 MNHEY and CDR2 SVGAGI. The CDR3: CASSYSLGSWGAFF. The DNA for the CDR3 is TGTGCCAGCAGTTACTCATTAGGGTCGTGGGGAGCTTTCTTT.

This clone has only one observation. This rearrangement joins TRBV25-1 to TRBJ1-3; TRBD1 matches at 8 bases. V gave up 2 bases and J gave up 4 bases; unmatched junction bases: 4. CDR3 size: 15 residues. CDR1 is MGHDK and CDR2 is SYGVNS in the germline V gene. CDR3 amino acids: CASSEPGTGGNTIYF. CDR3 sequence (DNA): TGTGCCAGCAGTGAACCCGGGACAGGAGGAAACACCATATATTTT.

This sequence joins TRBV25-1 and TRBJ2-2; D not resolved. CDR3 length equals 13 residues. V shed 4 bases and J shed 6 bases, with 9 bases lying between them. Looked up from germline, CDR1 is MGHDK and CDR2 is SYGVNS. The CDR3 coding sequence is TGTGCCAGCAGTGGACCTGTCGCCGGGGAGCTGTTTTTT. Its translation: CASSGPVAGELFF.

This chain uses TRBV5-5 with TRBJ1-2, with D tentatively TRBD1 (5 bases). Trimming removed 4 bases from V and 5 bases from J, with 18 bases in between. Per germline, CDR1 SGHKS and CDR2 YYEKEE (reference sequence). The CDR3 length is 15 residues. CDR3: CASSPGPAAFYGYTF. DNA of the CDR3: TGTGCCAGCAGCCCGGGACCGGCGGCATTTTATGGCTACACCTTC.

V is TRBV5-1 and J is TRBJ2-2; D not certain. V was trimmed by 0 bases and J by 6 bases, leaving 6 bases between them. The CDR3 has 13 amino acids. Looked up from germline, CDR1 is SGHRS and CDR2 is YFSETQ. The CDR3 nucleotides read TGCGCCAGCAGCTTGGAATGGGCCGGGGAGCTGTTTTTT. Its translation is CASSLEWAGELFF.

This rearrangement joins TRBV28 to TRBJ2-1, with 11 bases fitting TRBD2. The V gene's germline CDR1 is MDHEN and CDR2 SYDVKM. CDR3 length: 15 amino acids. V was clipped by 6 bases and J by 7 bases; unmatched bases: 8. In DNA, the CDR3 is TGTGCCAGCAGGCCCACTAGCGGGGGTGGGAATGAGCAGTTCTTC. Encoded protein: CASRPTSGGGNEQFF. Drawing the rest from reference TRBV28 and TRBJ2-1, the complete variable domain is DVKVTQSSRYLVKRTGEKVFLECVQDMDHENMFWYRQDPGLGLRLIYFSYDVKMKEKGDIPEGYSVSREKKERFSLILESASTNQTSMYLCASRPTSGGGNEQFFGPGTRLTVL.

The chain couples TRBV7-6 to TRBJ2-1; D is perhaps TRBD2 (7 bases). The germline V gene encodes CDR1 SGHVS and CDR2 FNYEAQ. The V and J ends lost 6 bases and 4 bases respectively, with 22 bases between them. The CDR3 is 17 residues long. CDR3 sequence reads: CASSLSRGAHLYNEQFF. The CDR3 DNA follows: TGTGCCAGCAGTCTCTCCCGGGGGGCTCACCTATACAATGAGCAGTTCTTC.

DNA of the CDR3: TGTGCCATTGGACCTAGCGGGTTCTACAATGAGCAGTTCTTC. Encoded protein: CAIGPSGFYNEQFF. The chain carries TRBV6-1 and TRBJ2-1; 8 nucleotides match TRBD2. V lost 10 bases to trimming and J lost 3 bases; unmatched junction nucleotides: 8. Germline CDR1 MNHNS, CDR2 SASEGT. This CDR3 is built from 14 residues.

This clone was seen more than once but under ten times. The chain employs TRBV5-4 and TRBJ1-2; 7 nucleotides align to TRBD1. V dropped 4 bases and J dropped 8; count of bases not matched to a gene: 11. The CDR3 length is 14 residues. Per the germline V gene, CDR1 is SGHNT and CDR2 is YYREEE (reference sequence). CDR3 DNA: TGTGCCAGCAGCGGGCAACAGGGGTTGGGGGGCTACACCTTC. Residues: CASSGQQGLGGYTF.

V is TRBV5-5 and J is TRBJ2-5; possibly TRBD1 or TRBD2 for D (5 bases each). The CDR3 has 15 amino acids. Germline CDR1 reads SGHKS; CDR2 reads YYEKEE (reference sequence). V was pared by 0 bases and J by 4 bases, with 13 bases between. This CDR3 is CASSLGGASGETQYF. In nucleotides, the CDR3 is TGTGCCAGCAGCTTGGGAGGGGCCTCAGGAGAGACCCAGTACTTC.

This rearrangement joins TRBV5-4 to TRBJ1-1, with D possibly being TRBD1 (5 bases). Germline assignment: CDR1 SGHNT and CDR2 YYREEE (reference sequence). The V end was cut by 6 bases, the J end by 10 bases, with 19 bases between. The CDR3 loop spans 13 amino acids. For the CDR3, the DNA is TGTGCCAGCACCTACGCTCCAGGGCAGGGAGCTTTCTTT. Translated, it gives CASTYAPGQGAFF.

V and J are TRBV7-2 and TRBJ1-3, with D unclear. The germline gives CDR1 SGHTA, CDR2 FQGNSA. This CDR3 region has 15 residues. With 1 base removed from V and 4 bases from J, the gap between germline ends came to 11 bases. CDR3 nucleotides: TGTGCCAGCAGCTTAGAGCCAGTGCGGGGAAACACCATATATTTT. Encoded protein: CASSLEPVRGNTIYF.

The table lists this clone with a few counts. CDR3 sequence reads: CASSLGVRYTEAFF. The CDR3 DNA reads as TGTGCCAGCAGCTTGGGGGTTAGGTACACTGAAGCTTTCTTT. The V gene is TRBV7-9, the J gene TRBJ1-1, with D perhaps TRBD1 (5 bases). This CDR3 has 14 amino acids. The V gene lost 3 bases and the J gene lost 3 bases, with 11 bases spanning the gap. Per germline, CDR1 SEHNR and CDR2 FQNEAQ (reference sequence).

This clone was counted a few times. The rearrangement uses TRBV6-5 and TRBJ1-2; D is ambiguous. V lost 6 bases and J 3 bases, leaving 11 bases between the germline ends. CDR3 length equals 13 residues. CDR1 is MNHEY, CDR2 SVGAGI, per germline. The CDR3 here is CASRSEGDYGYTF. In nucleotides, the CDR3 is TGTGCCAGCAGGTCCGAGGGCGACTATGGCTACACCTTC.

The rearrangement uses TRBV6-1 and TRBJ1-2; TRBD1 agrees at 7 bases. Germline values: CDR1 MNHNS, CDR2 SASEGT. With 4 bases clipped from V and 7 bases from J, the junction kept 9 bases outside the gene matches. The CDR3 consists of 14 residues. Written as DNA, the CDR3 is TGTGCCAGCAGTGTCAACAGGGGCACTGGTGGCTACACCTTC. It codes for CASSVNRGTGGYTF.

The chain joins TRBV6-1 to TRBJ2-7, with D unclear. Germline lookup yields CDR1 MNHNS and CDR2 SASEGT. Trimming stripped 10 bases from V and 5 bases from J, with 15 bases between. This CDR3 comprises 12 residues. The DNA of the CDR3 is TGTGCCAACCCGCGGTCCGAGAACGAGCAGTACTTC. This gives the protein CANPRSENEQYF.

There are a few counts of this clone. The V call is TRBV27, the J call TRBJ2-7; D gene unclear. Germline V gene data show CDR1 as MNHEY and CDR2 as SMNVEV (reference sequence). V was shortened by 6 bases and J by 4 bases, with 10 bases between the two germline ends. CDR3 length: 12 amino acids. CDR3 protein: CASRTGLYEQYF. DNA for the CDR3: TGTGCCAGCAGAACTGGGTTGTACGAGCAGTACTTC.

This clone was recorded a few times. The chain joins TRBV2 to TRBJ1-1; a weak D match, TRBD1 (5 bases). This CDR3 region has 13 residues. The germline V gene has CDR1 SNHLY and CDR2 FYNNEI. V was clipped by 3 bases and J by 4 bases, with 9 bases between them. The CDR3 spells CASSDWRGTEAFF. For the CDR3, the DNA is TGTGCCAGCAGTGACTGGAGGGGCACTGAAGCTTTCTTT.

The V call is TRBV7-9, the J call TRBJ1-6, with D hard to call. V lost 5 bases to trimming and J lost 9 bases, with 8 bases between them. CDR3 length: 12 residues. Germline-derived CDR1 and CDR2 are SEHNR and FQNEAQ (reference sequence). The CDR3 loop reads CASSQFGSPLHF. CDR3 nucleotides: TGTGCCAGCAGCCAATTCGGTTCACCCCTCCACTTT.

The chain couples TRBV5-1 to TRBJ2-7; TRBD2 aligns across 8 bases. This CDR3 region has 12 residues. Germline V CDR1 and CDR2: SGHRS, YFSETQ. Unmatched junction bases numbered 2, after V lost 7 bases and J lost 2 bases. Written as DNA, the CDR3 is TGCGCCAGCCCGCGGGGGGCCTACGAGCAGTACTTC. Translation: CASPRGAYEQYF.

The rearrangement links TRBV12-5 to TRBJ2-3; 8 bases fit TRBD2. With 5 bases clipped from V and 0 bases from J, the junction kept 7 bases outside the gene matches. There are 16 residues in the CDR3. Germline V gene sequence: CDR1 LGHNT, CDR2 FRNRAP. CDR3 bases: TGTGCTAGTGGTATTCGAAGCGGGGGAAGCACAGATACGCAGTATTTT. This gives the protein CASGIRSGGSTDTQYF.

The CDR3 loop reads CASSKLRGKNTEAFF. CDR3 coding DNA: TGTGCCAGCAGTAAACTCAGGGGCAAGAACACTGAAGCTTTCTTT. The rearrangement joins TRBV6-1 to TRBJ1-1, with D maybe TRBD1 (6 bases). Per the germline V gene, CDR1 is MNHNS and CDR2 is SASEGT. The V end was cut by 5 bases, the J end by 1 base, with 14 bases between. The CDR3 extends over 15 amino acids.

The chain joins TRBV6-4 to TRBJ2-3; D may correspond to TRBD1 or TRBD2 (5 bases each). Trimming stripped 6 bases from V and 1 base from J, with 11 bases between. The CDR3 runs to 14 residues. From germline, CDR1 is MRHNA and CDR2 SNTAGT. The CDR3 loop is CASSRDGGTDTQYF. DNA for the CDR3: TGTGCCAGCAGCCGGGACGGCGGCACAGATACGCAGTATTTT.

There are a few counts of this clone. Other DNA variants within this sample encode the same CDR3. The chain joins TRBV5-1 to TRBJ2-7; D is uncertain. Germline CDR1 and CDR2: SGHRS and YFSETQ. This CDR3 has 11 amino acids. V was cut by 0 bases and J by 4 bases, with 2 bases left in between. For the CDR3, the DNA is TGCGCCAGCAGCTTGGGTTACGAGCAGTACTTC. Protein sequence: CASSLGYEQYF.

The chain carries TRBV5-1 and TRBJ1-2, with 8 positions matching TRBD1. The trim removed 4 bases at V and 3 bases at J, leaving 2 bases unmatched. CDR1 is SGHRS, CDR2 YFSETQ, per germline. The CDR3 loop spans 13 amino acids. The CDR3 loop is CASSVDRDYGYTF. The CDR3 bases are TGCGCCAGCAGCGTGGACAGGGACTATGGCTACACCTTC.

The chain employs TRBV2 and TRBJ2-7; 10 bases are shared with TRBD1. The germline V gene has CDR1 SNHLY and CDR2 FYNNEI. The CDR3 has 12 amino acids. V lost 10 bases and J lost 2; bases outside the gene matches: 2. The CDR3 DNA sequence: TGTGCCACCGGACAGGGGGCCTACGAGCAGTACTTC. This translates into CATGQGAYEQYF.

The V call is TRBV6-1, the J call TRBJ2-6; D is unclear. This CDR3 has 15 amino acids. Germline V gene sequence: CDR1 MNHNS, CDR2 SASEGT. V lost 4 bases, J lost 2 bases, and 9 bases lay in between. CDR3 DNA: TGTGCCAGCAGTGGATGGCGCGCTGGGGCCAACGTCCTGACTTTC. Its protein product is CASSGWRAGANVLTF.